The clone carrying this T cell receptor (beta chain) was recorded only once. The sample is drawn from a study of PD-1 blockade in classical Hodgkin lymphoma. Germline V gene sequence: CDR1 LGHNT, CDR2 FRNRAP. Trimming shortened V by 0 bases and J by 0 bases, and 12 bases separated the two germline ends. The CDR3 extends over 17 amino acids. Using immunoSEQ multiplex PCR, the repertoire was profiled, and TCRdb retains in-frame clones only, with some absent. Seen here are around 20,000 clones, around 86% observed once, and the top ten hold 13%. Every single patient, without exception, relapsed after autologous stem cell transplantation, and brentuximab vedotin exposure varied.

This receptor was obtained from a human donor with classical Hodgkin lymphoma. The chain uses TRBV12-5 and TRBJ1-5; no definite D call. Sequencing was performed on peripheral blood mononuclear cells (PBMCs), taken before the second cycle of nivolumab. CDR3 in amino acids: CASGLVLTRNSNQPQHF. As DNA, the CDR3 is TGTGCTAGTGGTTTGGTACTAACAAGAAATAGCAATCAGCCCCAGCATTTT.